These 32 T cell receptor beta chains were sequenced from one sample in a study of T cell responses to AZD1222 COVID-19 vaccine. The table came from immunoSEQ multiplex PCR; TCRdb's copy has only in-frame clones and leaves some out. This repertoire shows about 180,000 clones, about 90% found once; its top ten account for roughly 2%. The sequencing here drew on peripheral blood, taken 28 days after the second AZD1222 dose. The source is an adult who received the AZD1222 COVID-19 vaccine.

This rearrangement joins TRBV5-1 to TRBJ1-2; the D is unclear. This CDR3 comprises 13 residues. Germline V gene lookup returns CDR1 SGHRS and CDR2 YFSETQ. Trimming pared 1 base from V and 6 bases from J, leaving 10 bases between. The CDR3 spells CASSLTLSDGYTF. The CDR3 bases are TGCGCCAGCAGCTTGACCCTCTCGGATGGCTACACCTTC.

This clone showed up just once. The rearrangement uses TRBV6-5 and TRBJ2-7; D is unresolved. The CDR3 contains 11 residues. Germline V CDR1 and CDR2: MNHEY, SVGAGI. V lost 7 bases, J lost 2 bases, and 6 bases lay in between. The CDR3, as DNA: TGTGCCAGCACACGGACCTACGAGCAGTACTTC. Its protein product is CASTRTYEQYF.

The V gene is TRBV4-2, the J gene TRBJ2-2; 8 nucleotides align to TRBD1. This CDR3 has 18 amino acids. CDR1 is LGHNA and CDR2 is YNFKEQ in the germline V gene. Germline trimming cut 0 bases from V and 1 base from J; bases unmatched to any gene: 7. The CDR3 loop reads CASSQDHSGTGNTGELFF. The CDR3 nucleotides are TGTGCCAGCAGCCAAGACCACTCCGGGACAGGGAACACCGGGGAGCTGTTTTTT.

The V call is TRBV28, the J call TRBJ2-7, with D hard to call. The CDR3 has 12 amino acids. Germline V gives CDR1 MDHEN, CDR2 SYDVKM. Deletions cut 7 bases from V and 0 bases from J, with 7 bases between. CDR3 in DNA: TGTGCCAGCAATGGTCTCTCCTACGAGCAGTACTTC. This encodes CASNGLSYEQYF.

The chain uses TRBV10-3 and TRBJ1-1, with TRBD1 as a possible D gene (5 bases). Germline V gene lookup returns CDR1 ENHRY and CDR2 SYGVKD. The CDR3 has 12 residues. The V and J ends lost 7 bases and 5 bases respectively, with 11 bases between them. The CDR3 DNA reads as TGTGCCATCAAGGGGAGTCTGACTGAAGCTTTCTTT. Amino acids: CAIKGSLTEAFF.

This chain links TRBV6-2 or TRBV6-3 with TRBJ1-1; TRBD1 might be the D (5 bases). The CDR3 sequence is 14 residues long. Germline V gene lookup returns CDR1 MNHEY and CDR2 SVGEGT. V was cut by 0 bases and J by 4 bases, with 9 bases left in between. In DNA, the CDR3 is TGTGCCAGCAGTTACTCGCCCGGGGGCACTGAAGCTTTCTTT. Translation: CASSYSPGGTEAFF.

The CDR3: CASRADRGWVNQPQHF. The CDR3 DNA is TGTGCCAGCAGAGCCGACAGGGGATGGGTCAATCAGCCCCAGCATTTT. This chain connects TRBV2 to TRBJ1-5; TRBD1 matches at 8 bases. Trimming took 6 bases from V and 3 from J; bases not matched to a gene: 10. The CDR3 has 16 residues. Germline CDR1 reads SNHLY; CDR2 reads FYNNEI.

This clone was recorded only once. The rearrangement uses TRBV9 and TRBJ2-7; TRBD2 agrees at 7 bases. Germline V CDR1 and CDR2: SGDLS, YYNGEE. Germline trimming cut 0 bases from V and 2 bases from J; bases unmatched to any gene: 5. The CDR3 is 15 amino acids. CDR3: CASSVGSGIAYEQYF. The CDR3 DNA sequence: TGTGCCAGCAGCGTAGGGAGCGGGATAGCCTACGAGCAGTACTTC.

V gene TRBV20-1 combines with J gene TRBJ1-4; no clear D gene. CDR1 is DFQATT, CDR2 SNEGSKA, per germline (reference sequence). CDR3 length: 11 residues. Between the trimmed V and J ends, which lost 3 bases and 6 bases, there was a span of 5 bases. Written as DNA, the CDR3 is TGCAGTGCTAGTCACGATGAAAAACTGTTTTTT. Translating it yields CSASHDEKLFF.

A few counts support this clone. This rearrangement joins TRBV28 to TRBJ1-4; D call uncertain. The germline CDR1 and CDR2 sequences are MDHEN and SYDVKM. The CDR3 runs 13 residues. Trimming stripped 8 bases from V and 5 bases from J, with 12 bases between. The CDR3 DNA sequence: TGTGCCAGCGACACGCCGGGAAATGAAAAACTGTTTTTT. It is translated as CASDTPGNEKLFF.

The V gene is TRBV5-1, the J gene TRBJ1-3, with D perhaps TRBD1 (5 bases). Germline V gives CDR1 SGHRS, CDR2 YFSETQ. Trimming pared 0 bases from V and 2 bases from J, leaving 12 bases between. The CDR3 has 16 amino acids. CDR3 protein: CASSLAGVQAGNTIYF. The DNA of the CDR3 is TGCGCCAGCAGCTTGGCGGGGGTACAGGCTGGAAACACCATATATTTT. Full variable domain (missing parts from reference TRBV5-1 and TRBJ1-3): KAGVTQTPRYLIKTRGQQVTLSCSPISGHRSVSWYQQTPGQGLQFLFEYFSETQRNKGNFPGRFSGRQFSNSRSEMNVSTLELGDSALYLCASSLAGVQAGNTIYFGEGSWLTVV.

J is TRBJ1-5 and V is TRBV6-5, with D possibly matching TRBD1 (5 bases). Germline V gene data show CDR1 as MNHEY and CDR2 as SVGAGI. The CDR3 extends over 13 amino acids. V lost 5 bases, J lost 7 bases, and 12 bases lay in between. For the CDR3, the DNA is TGTGCCAGCAGTCCCAGGGAGGCGCAGCCCCAGCATTTT. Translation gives CASSPREAQPQHF.

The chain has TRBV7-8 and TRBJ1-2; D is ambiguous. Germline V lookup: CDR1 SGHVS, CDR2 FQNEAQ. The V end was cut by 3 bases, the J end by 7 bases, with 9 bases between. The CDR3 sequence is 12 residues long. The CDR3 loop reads CASSFTDSGYTF. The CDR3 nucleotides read TGTGCCAGCAGCTTCACAGATTCTGGCTACACCTTC.

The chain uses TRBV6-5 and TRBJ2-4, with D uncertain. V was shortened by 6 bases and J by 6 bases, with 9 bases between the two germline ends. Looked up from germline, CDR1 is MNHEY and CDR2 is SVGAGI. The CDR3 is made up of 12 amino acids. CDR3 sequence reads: CASSSYANIQYF. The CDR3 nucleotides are TGTGCCAGCAGCTCCTACGCAAACATTCAGTACTTC.

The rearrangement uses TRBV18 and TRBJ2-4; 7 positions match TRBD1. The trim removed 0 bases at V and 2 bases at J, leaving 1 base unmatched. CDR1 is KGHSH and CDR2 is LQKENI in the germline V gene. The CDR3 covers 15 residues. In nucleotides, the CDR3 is TGTGCCAGCTCACCACCGGACAGGCCCAAAAACATTCAGTACTTC. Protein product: CASSPPDRPKNIQYF. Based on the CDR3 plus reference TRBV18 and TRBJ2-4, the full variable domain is NAGVMQNPRHLVRRRGQEARLRCSPMKGHSHVYWYRQLPEEGLKFMVYLQKENIIDESGMPKERFSAEFPKEGPSILRIQQVVRGDSAAYFCASSPPDRPKNIQYFGAGTRLSVL.

CDR3 sequence: CATSDPTPGGQPQHF. CDR3 DNA sequence: TGTGCCACCAGTGACCCAACACCGGGAGGCCAGCCCCAGCATTTT. The chain joins TRBV24-1 to TRBJ1-5, with D unclear. The V end lost 4 bases, the J end lost 7 bases, and 16 bases lay between the germline ends. The CDR3 spans 15 residues. Germline lookup yields CDR1 KGHDR and CDR2 SFDVKD.

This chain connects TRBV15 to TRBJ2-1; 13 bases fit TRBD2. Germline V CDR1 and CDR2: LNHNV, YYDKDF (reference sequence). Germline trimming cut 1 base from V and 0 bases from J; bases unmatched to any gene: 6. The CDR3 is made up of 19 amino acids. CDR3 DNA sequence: TGTGCCACCAGCAGAGTAACTAGCGGGAGGGACAGCTCCTACAATGAGCAGTTCTTC. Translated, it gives CATSRVTSGRDSSYNEQFF.

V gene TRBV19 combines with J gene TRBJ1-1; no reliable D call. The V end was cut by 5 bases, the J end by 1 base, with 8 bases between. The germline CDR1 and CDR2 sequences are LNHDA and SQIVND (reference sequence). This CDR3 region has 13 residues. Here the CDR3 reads CASSPRGNTEAFF. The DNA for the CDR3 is TGTGCCAGTAGTCCCCGAGGGAACACTGAAGCTTTCTTT.

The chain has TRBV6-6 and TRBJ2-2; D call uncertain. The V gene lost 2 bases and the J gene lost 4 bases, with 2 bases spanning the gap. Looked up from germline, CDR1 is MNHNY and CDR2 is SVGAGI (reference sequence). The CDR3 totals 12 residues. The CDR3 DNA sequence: TGTGCCAGCAGTTACGGCACCGGGGAGCTGTTTTTT. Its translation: CASSYGTGELFF.

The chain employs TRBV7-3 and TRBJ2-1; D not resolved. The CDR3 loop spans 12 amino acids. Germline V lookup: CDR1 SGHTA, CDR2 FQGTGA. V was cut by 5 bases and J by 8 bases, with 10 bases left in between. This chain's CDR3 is CASSAVADEQFF. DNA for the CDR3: TGTGCCAGCAGCGCTGTCGCCGATGAGCAGTTCTTC. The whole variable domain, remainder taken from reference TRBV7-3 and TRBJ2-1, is GAGVSQTPSNKVTEKGKYVELRCDPISGHTALYWYRQSLGQGPEFLIYFQGTGAADDSGLPNDRFFAVRPEGSVSTLKIQRTERGDSAVYLCASSAVADEQFFGPGTRLTVL.

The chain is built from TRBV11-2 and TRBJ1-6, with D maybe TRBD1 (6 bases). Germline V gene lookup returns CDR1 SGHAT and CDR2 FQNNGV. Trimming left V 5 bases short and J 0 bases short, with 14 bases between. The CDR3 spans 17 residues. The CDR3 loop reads CASSLRGRDSYNSPLHF. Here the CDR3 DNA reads TGTGCCAGCAGCCTCAGGGGAAGAGACTCCTATAATTCACCCCTCCACTTT.

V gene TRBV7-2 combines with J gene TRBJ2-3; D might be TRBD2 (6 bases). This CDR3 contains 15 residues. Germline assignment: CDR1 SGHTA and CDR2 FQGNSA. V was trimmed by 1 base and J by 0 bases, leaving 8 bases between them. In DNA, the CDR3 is TGTGCCAGCAGCTTAGGGCGGGGAAGCACAGATACGCAGTATTTT. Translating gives CASSLGRGSTDTQYF. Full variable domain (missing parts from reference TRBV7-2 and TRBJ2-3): GAGVSQSPSNKVTEKGKDVELRCDPISGHTALYWYRQSLGQGLEFLIYFQGNSAPDKSGLPSDRFSAERTGGSVSTLTIQRTQQEDSAVYLCASSLGRGSTDTQYFGPGTRLTVL.

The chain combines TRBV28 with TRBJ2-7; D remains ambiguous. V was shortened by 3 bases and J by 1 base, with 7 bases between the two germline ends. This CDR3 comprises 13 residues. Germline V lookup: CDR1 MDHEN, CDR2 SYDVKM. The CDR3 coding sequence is TGTGCCAGCAGTTTTGGCTCGTCCTACGAGCAGTACTTC. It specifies CASSFGSSYEQYF.

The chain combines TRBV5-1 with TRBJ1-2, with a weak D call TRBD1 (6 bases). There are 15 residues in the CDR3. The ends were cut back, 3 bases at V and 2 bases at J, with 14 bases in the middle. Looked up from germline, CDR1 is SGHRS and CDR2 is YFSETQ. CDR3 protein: CASSSGVGANYGYTF. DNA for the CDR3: TGCGCCAGCAGCTCAGGGGTCGGGGCCAACTATGGCTACACCTTC.

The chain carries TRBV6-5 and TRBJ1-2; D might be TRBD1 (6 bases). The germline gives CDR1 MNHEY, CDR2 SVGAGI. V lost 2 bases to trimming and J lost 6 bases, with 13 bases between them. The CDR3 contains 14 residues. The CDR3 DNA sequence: TGTGCCAGCAGTTACAGGGGGTCTAGGGATGGCTACACCTTC. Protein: CASSYRGSRDGYTF.

The CDR3 DNA reads as TGTGCCAGCAGTTACGGGGACGAGCAGTACTTC. This encodes CASSYGDEQYF. V and J are TRBV6-6 and TRBJ2-7, with D unresolved. The germline V gene has CDR1 MNHNY and CDR2 SVGAGI (reference sequence). The CDR3 is made up of 11 amino acids. V was pared by 2 bases and J by 5 bases, with 4 bases between.

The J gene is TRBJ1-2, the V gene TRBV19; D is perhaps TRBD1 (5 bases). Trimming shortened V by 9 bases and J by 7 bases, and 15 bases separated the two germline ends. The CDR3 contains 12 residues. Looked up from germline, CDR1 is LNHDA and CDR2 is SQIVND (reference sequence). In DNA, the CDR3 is TGTGCCAGCCACCCCAGGGAGAGTGGCTACACCTTC. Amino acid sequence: CASHPRESGYTF. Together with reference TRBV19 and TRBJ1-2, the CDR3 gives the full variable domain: DGGITQSPKYLFRKEGQNVTLSCEQNLNHDAMYWYRQDPGQGLRLIYYSQIVNDFQKGDIAEGYSVSREKKESFPLTVTSAQKNPTAFYLCASHPRESGYTFGSGTRLTVV.

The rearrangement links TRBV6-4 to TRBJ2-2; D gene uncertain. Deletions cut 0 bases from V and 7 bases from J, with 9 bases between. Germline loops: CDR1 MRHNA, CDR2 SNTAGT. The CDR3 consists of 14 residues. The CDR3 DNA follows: TGTGCCAGCAGTGACTCCAACCCAGGCGGGGAGCTGTTTTTT. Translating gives CASSDSNPGGELFF.

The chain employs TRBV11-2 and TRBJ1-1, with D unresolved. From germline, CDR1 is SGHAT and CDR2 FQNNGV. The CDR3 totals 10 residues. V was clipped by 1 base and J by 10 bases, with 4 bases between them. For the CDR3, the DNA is TGTGCCAGCAGCTTAGGGAGAGCTTTCTTT. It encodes CASSLGRAFF.

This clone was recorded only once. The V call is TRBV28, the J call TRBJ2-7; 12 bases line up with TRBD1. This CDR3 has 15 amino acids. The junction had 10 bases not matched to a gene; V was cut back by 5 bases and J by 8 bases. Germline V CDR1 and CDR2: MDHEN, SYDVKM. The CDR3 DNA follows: TGTGCCAGCAGTAACAGCCCGGGACAGGGGGCTCAGCAGTACTTC. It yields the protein CASSNSPGQGAQQYF.

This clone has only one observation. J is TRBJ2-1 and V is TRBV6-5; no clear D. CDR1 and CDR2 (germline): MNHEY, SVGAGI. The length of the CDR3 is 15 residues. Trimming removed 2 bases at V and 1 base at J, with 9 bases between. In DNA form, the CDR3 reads TGTGCCAGCAGTTACGGGGTGGGTTCCTACAATGAGCAGTTCTTC. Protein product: CASSYGVGSYNEQFF.

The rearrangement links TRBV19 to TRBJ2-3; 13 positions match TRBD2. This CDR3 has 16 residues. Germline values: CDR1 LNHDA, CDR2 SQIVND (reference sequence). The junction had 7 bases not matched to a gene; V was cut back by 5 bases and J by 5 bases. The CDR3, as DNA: TGTGCCAGTAGTCCTCGGACTAGCGGGAGAGGAGATACGCAGTATTTT. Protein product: CASSPRTSGRGDTQYF.